These 5 T cell receptor beta chains were all obtained from the same sample, sequenced in a study of sequential checkpoint blockade in melanoma. Stated treatment: randomized to nivolumab then ipilimumab (arm A) or the reverse (arm B). Here immunoSEQ multiplex PCR was the method, and the copy in TCRdb shows in-frame clones only, minus some. Of 15,000 to 20,000 clones in the sample, 85% to 95% were seen once. The input for sequencing was CD8+ T cells sorted from blood (inferred from file names), taken from a patient given nivolumab and ipilimumab in sequence. The receptors derive from a human donor with melanoma.

The chain joins TRBV14 to TRBJ1-5; no clear D. Per the germline V gene, CDR1 is SGHDN and CDR2 is FVKESK. The CDR3 totals 13 residues. Trimming stripped 3 bases from V and 5 bases from J, with 8 bases between. The CDR3: CASSQAPDQPQHF. The DNA of the CDR3 is TGTGCCAGCAGCCAGGCCCCCGATCAGCCCCAGCATTTT. Filled out from reference TRBV14 and TRBJ1-5, the complete variable domain reads EAGVTQFPSHSVIEKGQTVTLRCDPISGHDNLYWYRRVMGKEIKFLLHFVKESKQDESGMPNNRFLAERTGGTYSTLKVQPAELEDSGVYFCASSQAPDQPQHFGDGTRLSIL.

The chain has TRBV14 and TRBJ1-1, with D possibly matching TRBD1 (5 bases). Per germline, CDR1 SGHDN and CDR2 FVKESK. The CDR3 sequence is 13 residues long. V was cut by 1 base and J by 6 bases, with 9 bases left in between. The CDR3 is CASSQAGWAEAFF. The CDR3 DNA follows: TGTGCCAGCAGCCAAGCAGGGTGGGCTGAAGCTTTCTTT.

The chain employs TRBV27 and TRBJ2-7, with TRBD1 as a possible D gene (5 bases). CDR3 length equals 13 residues. CDR1 and CDR2 from the germline V gene are MNHEY and SMNVEV (reference sequence). With 4 bases removed from V and 1 base from J, the gap between germline ends came to 8 bases. The CDR3 here is CASSSYRSYEQYF. In nucleotides, the CDR3 is TGTGCCAGCAGTTCCTACAGGTCCTACGAGCAGTACTTC.

The chain is built from TRBV7-2 and TRBJ2-3, with a possible D match to TRBD2 (7 bases). Trimming removed 4 bases at V and 0 bases at J, with 14 bases between. Germline V gene data show CDR1 as SGHTA and CDR2 as FQGNSA. The CDR3 sequence is 16 residues long. CDR3 nucleotide sequence: TGTGCCAGCAGCTCCGAAGGGGGGGTCAGCACAGATACGCAGTATTTT. Translated: CASSSEGGVSTDTQYF.

This clone was recorded once. This sequence joins TRBV28 and TRBJ2-7; the D is unclear. This CDR3 is built from 16 residues. CDR1 MDHEN and CDR2 SYDVKM come from the germline V gene. V gave up 6 bases and J gave up 2 bases, with 20 bases separating them. In nucleotides, the CDR3 is TGTGCCAGCAGAGACGGCAGGCTAAAATCCCCCTACGAGCAGTACTTC. As protein: CASRDGRLKSPYEQYF.